This T cell receptor (beta chain) stems from a study of technical replicates of blood from a few donors. The method was immunoSEQ multiplex PCR; TCRdb's version includes in-frame clones alone and lacks a portion of them. The repertoire includes about 64,000 clones, roughly 90% of them detected once, and about 4.9% sits in the top ten. The ends were cut back, 5 bases at V and 4 bases at J, with 17 bases in the middle. This CDR3 has 15 amino acids. In germline, CDR1 is MNHEY, CDR2 SMNVEV (reference sequence). The sequenced sample consisted of PBMCs. The genes are TRBV27 and TRBJ2-5, with D possibly TRBD2 on 6 matching bases. The sequence was obtained from a human donor in good health. Some clones in this sample may be carry-over from other donors' samples. The CDR3 DNA sequence: TGTGCCAGCAGTCCTGGACTGCGGGGAAGAGAGACCCAGTACTTC. Its protein product is CASSPGLRGRETQYF.